This T cell receptor (beta chain) was recorded in a study of tumor-infiltrating lymphocytes in primary liver carcinoma (dated by TCRdb to about 2017). With respect to the entire study: The five patients, three men and two women aged 30 to 69 years, had hepatocellular carcinoma (four) or combined HCC and intrahepatic cholangiocarcinoma (one). Repertoires from technical replicates were highly reproducible, with mean shared-clone rates roughly 0.86 and correlation coefficients above 0.95. TCRbeta repertoire sequencing covered approximately 35 specimens from 5 patients: 25 or so tumor regions, 5 adjacent noncancerous liver tissues and 5 peripheral blood samples. Across five regions of each liver tumor, along with adjacent normal tissue and blood, the study brought together TCRbeta repertoire sequencing, expression microarrays and whole-exome sequencing. Roughly 3.65 to 8 million productive TCRbeta reads were obtained per sample, and no significant difference in read depth was found between tissue types. To link TCRbeta repertoire diversity with the local molecular phenotype, the approximately 24 tumor region samples were profiled using Agilent mRNA microarrays. The five patients had tumors staged T1-T3 N0M0, with maximum diameters ranging from roughly 4.2 to 11 cm. General conclusions and limits of the study: Because sequencing covered only the TCR beta chain and unpaired alpha chains were not captured, true repertoire diversity is likely underestimated. Comparison of CD4+ and CD8+ T cell repertoires was precluded by the use of bulk unsorted samples. With just four or five patients in the study, the authors point out that the findings should be validated in a larger study. The top 250 clones accounted for a significantly greater share of the repertoire in tumors than in blood (p = 0.039). Repertoire overlap was found to be higher between tumor regions (mean around 35%) than between tumor-adjacent (17%) or tumor-blood (14%) pairs, consistent with antigen-driven expansion. Just about 8-25% of top clones turned up in all five regions of a tumor, which suggests spatial heterogeneity among tumor-infiltrating T cells.

CDR1 and CDR2 are read off the germline V gene as LGHNA and YNFKEQ. Including cysteine and phenylalanine, the CDR3 has 16 amino acids. Here the CDR3 DNA is all that survives: 48 bases in frame from base 1. Without any cell sorting, total RNA and DNA were extracted together from around 20-30 mg of bulk tissue using the AllPrep DNA/RNA mini kit. About 5 patients with histopathologically diagnosed primary liver carcinoma underwent surgical resection in China between 2015 and early 2016. Chronic HBV infection was present in the patients, and the patients were treatment-naive at sampling. Each tumor was sampled at five spatially separated regions: the tumor centre plus the superior, inferior, left-lateral and right-lateral poles. According to histology, viable tumor cells made up more than 85% of every tumor sample. Fresh tumor and adjacent tissue pieces were bisected; one half was stored in RNAlater at -80°C, the other sent for histology.

Using a constant-region primer and ProtoScript II reverse transcriptase, TCRbeta-specific cDNA was reverse-transcribed from around 500 ng total RNA. TCRbeta libraries were built with three nested multiplex PCR rounds, a slightly modified ARM-PCR procedure. Multiplex TRBV1-TRBV30 forward primers and a Cbeta reverse primer were used in the first two PCR rounds, each of which was run for approximately 11 cycles. Sample barcodes and Illumina adapters were added in a final 25-cycle PCR using Deep VentR polymerase. Amplicons of 200-500 bp were gel-purified with a QIAquick gel extraction kit before sequencing. TCRbeta amplicons were sequenced on an Illumina HiSeq 2500 with 250-bp paired-end reads. The study's own analysis went as follows. Quality trimming of reads was performed with Trimmomatic v0.33, and paired reads were merged with FLASH v1.2.11 so that full CDR3 sequences could be recovered. V, D and J germline segments were assigned to the rearranged TCRbeta sequences by MiGEC v1.2.1b. Clonotype statistics and Shannon-Wiener diversity indices were computed with VDJtools v1.0.0. Except for diversity analysis, only the 250 most abundant clonotypes of each sample were used in subsequent analyses to reduce sampling bias. Using fastp trimming at Q25 and MiXCR clonotype assembly, TCRdb reanalyzed the public sequencing data and kept in-frame beta chains. Entries that share a CDR3 protein sequence are merged under the most common genes and DNA. It is TCRdb's table, rather than the study itself, that gives the V and J calls and clone size. This sample is represented by 50,000 to 70,000 distinct CDR3 sequences; 55% to 75% of them were singletons. Of the sample, approximately 50% falls within the top ten clones.

A note on this clonotype: Its antigen is still unknown. A read error may produce the germline difference seen at one junction end.

The V and J genes are TRBV4-2 and TRBJ2-7, with TRBD1 matching 9 junction bases. This sequence originates from a middle-aged man with primary liver carcinoma and hepatitis B virus infection. Source material: liver tumor tissue from sampling region 2. The sample's cell subset or site, from its label and the paper: tumor region T2, inferior pole. The DNA sequence is as follows: TGTGCCAGCAGCCAGGGGCCCCCCGGGACAGGGTACGAGCTGTACTTC. The resulting protein is CASSQGPPGTGYELYF.